The present T cell receptor (beta chain) was sequenced within a study of blood T cell repertoires in COVID-19. Study summary: The United States, Italy and Spain supplied acute and convalescent COVID-19 samples. PBMCs, B-cell-depleted T cells, or T cells provided the cDNA or gDNA that made up the material.

CDR3 size: 15 residues. Germline CDR1 is LNHDA and CDR2 is SQIVND (reference sequence). V was pared by 3 bases and J by 5 bases, with 13 bases between. In the authors' workflow: Nucleated cell number was recorded as an estimate derived from reference gene primer amplification. Repertoires were generated with immunoSEQ multiplex PCR, while TCRdb's copy carries only in-frame clones and drops some. V, J and clone size were drawn from that table, and D and trimming were deduced from the DNA. Of about 150,000 clones in the sample, roughly nine tenths were seen once. Sequenced sample: peripheral blood. The origin of this receptor is a woman in her seventies with acute or convalescent COVID-19. The rearrangement uses TRBV19 and TRBJ1-4; D gene unclear. This chain's CDR3 is CASSIPTEPNEKLFF. The CDR3 DNA sequence: TGTGCCAGTAGTATCCCCACAGAACCAAATGAAAAACTGTTTTTT.